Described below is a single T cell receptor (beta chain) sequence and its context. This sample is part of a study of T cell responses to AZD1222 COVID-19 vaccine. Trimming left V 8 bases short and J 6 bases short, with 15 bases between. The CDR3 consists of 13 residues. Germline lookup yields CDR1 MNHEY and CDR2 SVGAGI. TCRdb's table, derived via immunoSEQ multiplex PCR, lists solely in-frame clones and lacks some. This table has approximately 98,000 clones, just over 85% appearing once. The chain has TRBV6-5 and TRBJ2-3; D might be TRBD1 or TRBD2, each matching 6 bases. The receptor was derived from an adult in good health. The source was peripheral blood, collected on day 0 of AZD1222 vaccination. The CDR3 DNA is TGTGCCAGCTCACGGGGGCCGGCTGATACGCAGTATTTT. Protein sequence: CASSRGPADTQYF.